These 2 T cell receptor beta chains were sequenced from one sample in a study of T cell clonality in common variable immunodeficiency. TCRdb's copy holds only in-frame clones and misses some; the assay was immunoSEQ multiplex PCR. Singletons are absent from the sample, which has approximately 30,000 clones. Study-level results: In common variable immunodeficiency, TCR beta chains reportedly carried fewer deletions and N-nucleotide insertions.

No cognate antigen is known for these TCRs. Input material: peripheral blood mononuclear cells. All receptors derive from a human donor with common variable immunodeficiency.

Turning to this clone: The read gets to within 3 residues of the CDR3 end, and the germline J gene fills in the rest. The chain combines TRBV7-6 with TRBJ2-7; no reliable D call. Trimming cost V 5 bases and J 4 bases, with 18 bases left between them. The CDR3 runs to 15 residues. The V gene's germline CDR1 is SGHVS and CDR2 FNYEAQ. The CDR3: CASSTNKPPFYEQYF. Incomplete CDR3 DNA: TGTGCCAGCAGCACAAATAAACCTCCCTTTTACGAG.

To note about this clone: The observed sequence ends 3 residues before the CDR3 terminus, with the missing tail filled in from the germline J gene. V and J are TRBV2 and TRBJ2-1; D is unclear. V was cut by 5 bases and J by 9 bases, with 17 bases left in between. Germline V lookup: CDR1 SNHLY, CDR2 FYNNEI. The CDR3 spans 14 residues. The CDR3 DNA, read in part, is TGTGCCAGCAGTTACCGACTTAATGACGGTGAG. Translating gives CASSYRLNDGE. The complete CDR3 sequence is CASSYRLNDGEQFF.